Presented here are 4 T cell receptor beta chains from one specimen sequenced in a study of tumor-infiltrating lymphocytes in primary liver carcinoma. Bulk tissue was left unsorted, and RNA and DNA were co-extracted from around 18-30 mg of it. With around 500 ng total RNA as template and a constant-region primer, TCR beta cDNA was made. A slightly modified ARM-PCR protocol with three nested multiplex PCR rounds produced these TCR beta libraries. PCR rounds one and two used TRBV1-TRBV30 forward primers with a C-beta reverse primer for 9 to 10 cycles each. TCRdb reprocessed the multiplex PCR reads with MiXCR, giving one entry per CDR3 protein. The table has about 110,000 distinct CDR3 sequences, about 59% seen once. Sequences were obtained from liver tumor tissue from sampling region 1. Sample subset: tumor region T1, superior pole. Every receptor here comes from an older woman with primary liver carcinoma and hepatitis B virus infection.

To note about this clonotype: The junction differs from germline at one of its ends, possibly a read error. The chain couples TRBV12-3 or TRBV12-4 to TRBJ2-6, with D maybe TRBD2 (6 bases). This CDR3 is built from 19 residues. This chain's CDR3 is CVSNWDSPGPKTGANVLTF. The CDR3 DNA follows: TGTGTCAGCAATTGGGACTCCCCAGGGCCAAAGACTGGGGCCAACGTCCTGACTTTC.

The table lists this clonotype with a few counts. The chain recombines TRBV25-1 with TRBJ2-1; D unclear. Between the trimmed V and J ends, which lost 2 bases and 6 bases, there was a span of 11 bases. The CDR3 covers 14 residues. In germline, CDR1 is MGHDK, CDR2 SYGVNS. The chain's CDR3 is CASSEGGKGNEQFF. CDR3 DNA: TGTGCCAGCAGTGAAGGTGGGAAGGGCAATGAGCAGTTCTTC.

The genes are TRBV20-1 and TRBJ1-6, with 7 bases identical to TRBD1. Trimming took 3 bases from V and 10 from J; bases not matched to a gene: 6. The CDR3 has 13 amino acids. Germline CDR1 and CDR2: DFQATT and SNEGSKA (reference sequence). The chain's CDR3 is CSARGPQGSPLHF. Here the CDR3 DNA reads TGCAGTGCTAGGGGCCCACAGGGGTCACCCCTCCACTTT.

This clonotype occurred a few times. The V gene is TRBV28, the J gene TRBJ2-1; TRBD2 matches at 7 bases. The CDR3 contains 15 residues. V lost 2 bases, J lost 10 bases, and 11 bases stayed unmatched. Germline V gene data show CDR1 as MDHEN and CDR2 as SYDVKM. The CDR3 DNA is TGTGCCAGCAGTTTACAGCGGGGCGGCATGGGGGAGCAGTTCTTC. This gives the protein CASSLQRGGMGEQFF. Supplemented by reference TRBV28 and TRBJ2-1, the full variable domain reads DVKVTQSSRYLVKRTGEKVFLECVQDMDHENMFWYRQDPGLGLRLIYFSYDVKMKEKGDIPEGYSVSREKKERFSLILESASTNQTSMYLCASSLQRGGMGEQFFGPGTRLTVL.